The clone carrying this T cell receptor beta chain has a count of ten or more. As yet, its antigen is unknown. These data are taken from a study of early T cells in non-severe SARS-CoV-2 infection. About the research overall: Bulk RNA isolated from unsorted whole blood underwent sequencing; chains were not paired. Study-wide results and caveats: Anti-spike CD8 specificities were favored by VDJdb matching, whose results missed private and CD4 specificities.

The library protocol tagged individual cDNA molecules with unique molecular identifiers. MiXCR was run by TCRdb on the 5' RACE reads, yielding one entry per CDR3 protein. The repertoire consists of 70,000 or so distinct CDR3 sequences, with 12% to 15% occurring once and the leading ten covering roughly an eighth. This CDR3 is 12 amino acids long. V gave up 2 bases and J gave up 5 bases, with 6 bases separating them. Germline V CDR1 and CDR2: MDHEN, SYDVKM. Sample: whole blood. This receptor was identified in an adult who was a healthcare worker with PCR-confirmed SARS-CoV-2 infection or an uninfected control (not recorded which). This chain joins TRBV28 and TRBJ1-2; D remains ambiguous. The chain's CDR3 is CASSLEGYGYTF. In DNA, the CDR3 is TGTGCCAGCAGTTTAGAAGGTTATGGCTACACCTTC.